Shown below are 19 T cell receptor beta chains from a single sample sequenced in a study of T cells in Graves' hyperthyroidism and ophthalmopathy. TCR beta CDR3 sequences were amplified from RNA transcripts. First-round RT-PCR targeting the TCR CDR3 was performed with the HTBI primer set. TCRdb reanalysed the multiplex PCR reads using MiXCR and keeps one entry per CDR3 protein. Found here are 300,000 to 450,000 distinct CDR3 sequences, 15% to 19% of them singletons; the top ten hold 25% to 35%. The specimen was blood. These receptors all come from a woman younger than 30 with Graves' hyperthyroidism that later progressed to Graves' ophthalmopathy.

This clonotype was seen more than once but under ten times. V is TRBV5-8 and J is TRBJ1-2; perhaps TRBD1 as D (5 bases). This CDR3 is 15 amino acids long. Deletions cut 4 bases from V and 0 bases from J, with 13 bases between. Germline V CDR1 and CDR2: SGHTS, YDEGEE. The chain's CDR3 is CASSIQGGANYGYTF. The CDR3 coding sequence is TGTGCCAGCAGCATCCAGGGAGGAGCTAACTATGGCTACACCTTC.

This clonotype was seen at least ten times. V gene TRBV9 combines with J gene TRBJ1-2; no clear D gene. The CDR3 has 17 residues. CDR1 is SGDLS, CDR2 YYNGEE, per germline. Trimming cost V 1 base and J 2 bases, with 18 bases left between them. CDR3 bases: TGTGCCAGCAGCGTAAGTGGGAACCAGCACCCAAACTATGGCTACACCTTC. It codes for CASSVSGNQHPNYGYTF.

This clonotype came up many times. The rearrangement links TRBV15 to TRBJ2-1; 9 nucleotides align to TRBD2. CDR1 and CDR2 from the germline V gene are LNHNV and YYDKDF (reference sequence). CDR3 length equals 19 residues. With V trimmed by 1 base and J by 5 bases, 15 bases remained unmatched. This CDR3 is CATSRVGAEGPSGDNEQFF. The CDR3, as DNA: TGTGCCACCAGCAGAGTTGGGGCGGAGGGGCCTAGCGGGGACAATGAGCAGTTCTTC. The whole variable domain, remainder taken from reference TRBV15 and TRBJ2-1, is DAMVIQNPRYQVTQFGKPVTLSCSQTLNHNVMYWYQQKSSQAPKLLFHYYDKDFNNEADTPDNFQSRRPNTSFCFLDIRSPGLGDTAMYLCATSRVGAEGPSGDNEQFFGPGTRLTVL.

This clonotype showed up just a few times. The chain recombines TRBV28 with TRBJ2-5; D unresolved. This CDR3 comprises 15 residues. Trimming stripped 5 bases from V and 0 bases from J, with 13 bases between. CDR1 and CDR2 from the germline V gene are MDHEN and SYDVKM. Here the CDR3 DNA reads TGTGCCAGCAGTCTCCACAAGGGCAACCAAGAGACCCAGTACTTC. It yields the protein CASSLHKGNQETQYF.

CDR3 amino acids: CATSRYPGLGEKLFF. Here the CDR3 DNA reads TGTGCCACCAGCAGATACCCAGGACTCGGTGAAAAACTGTTTTTT. V usage is TRBV15 and J usage is TRBJ1-4; D uncertain. Germline CDR1 is LNHNV and CDR2 is YYDKDF (reference sequence). The CDR3 is 15 amino acids. The V end was cut by 2 bases, the J end by 7 bases, with 14 bases between. The entire variable domain, with the rest obtained from reference TRBV15 and TRBJ1-4, is as follows: DAMVIQNPRYQVTQFGKPVTLSCSQTLNHNVMYWYQQKSSQAPKLLFHYYDKDFNNEADTPDNFQSRRPNTSFCFLDIRSPGLGDTAMYLCATSRYPGLGEKLFFGSGTQLSVL.

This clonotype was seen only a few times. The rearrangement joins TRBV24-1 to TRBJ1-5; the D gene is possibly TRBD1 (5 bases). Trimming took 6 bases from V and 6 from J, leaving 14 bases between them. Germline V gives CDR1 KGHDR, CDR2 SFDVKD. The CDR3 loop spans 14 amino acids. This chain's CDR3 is CATSTGRERQPQHF. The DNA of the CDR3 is TGTGCCACCAGTACTGGCAGGGAGCGTCAGCCCCAGCATTTT.

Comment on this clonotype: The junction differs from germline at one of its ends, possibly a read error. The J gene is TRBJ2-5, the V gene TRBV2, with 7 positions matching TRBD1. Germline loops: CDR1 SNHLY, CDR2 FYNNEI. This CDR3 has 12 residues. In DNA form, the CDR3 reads TGTGCCAGCAGTGAAGCACATCGACAGGGTAACTTC. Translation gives CASSEAHRQGNF.

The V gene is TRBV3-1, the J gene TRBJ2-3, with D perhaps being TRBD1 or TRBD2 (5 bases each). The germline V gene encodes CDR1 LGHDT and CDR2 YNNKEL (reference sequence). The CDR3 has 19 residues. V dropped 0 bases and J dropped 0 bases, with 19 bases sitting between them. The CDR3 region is CASSQDFLGRDPSTDTQYF. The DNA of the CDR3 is TGTGCCAGCAGCCAAGATTTCCTTGGTCGGGACCCCAGCACAGATACGCAGTATTTT.

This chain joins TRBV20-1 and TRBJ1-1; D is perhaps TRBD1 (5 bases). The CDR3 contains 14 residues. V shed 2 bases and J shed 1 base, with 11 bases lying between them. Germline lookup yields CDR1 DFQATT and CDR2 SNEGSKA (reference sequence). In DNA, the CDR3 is TGCAGTGCTAGAAAGGGACGCTCGAACACTGAAGCTTTCTTT. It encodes CSARKGRSNTEAFF.

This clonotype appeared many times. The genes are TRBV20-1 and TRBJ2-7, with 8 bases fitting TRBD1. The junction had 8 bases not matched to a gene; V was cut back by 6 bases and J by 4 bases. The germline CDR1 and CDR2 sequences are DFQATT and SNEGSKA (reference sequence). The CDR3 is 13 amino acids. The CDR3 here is CSAPPQGAYEQYF. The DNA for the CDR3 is TGCAGTGCGCCCCCCCAGGGGGCGTACGAGCAGTACTTC.

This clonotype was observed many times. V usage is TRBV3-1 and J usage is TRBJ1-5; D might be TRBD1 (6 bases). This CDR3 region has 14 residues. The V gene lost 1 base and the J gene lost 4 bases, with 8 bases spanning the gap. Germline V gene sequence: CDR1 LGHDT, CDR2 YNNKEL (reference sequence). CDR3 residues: CASSQGGRNQPQHF. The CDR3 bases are TGTGCCAGCAGCCAAGGGGGGCGTAATCAGCCCCAGCATTTT.

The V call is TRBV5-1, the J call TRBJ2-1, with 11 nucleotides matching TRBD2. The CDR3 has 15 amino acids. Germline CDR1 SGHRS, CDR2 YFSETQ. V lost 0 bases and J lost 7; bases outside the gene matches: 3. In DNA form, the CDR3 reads TGCGCCAGCAGCTTGGTGACTAGCGGGATGAATGAGCAGTTCTTC. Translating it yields CASSLVTSGMNEQFF. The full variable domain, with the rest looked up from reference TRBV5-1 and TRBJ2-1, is KAGVTQTPRYLIKTRGQQVTLSCSPISGHRSVSWYQQTPGQGLQFLFEYFSETQRNKGNFPGRFSGRQFSNSRSEMNVSTLELGDSALYLCASSLVTSGMNEQFFGPGTRLTVL.

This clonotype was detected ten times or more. The CDR3 here is CASSLGSNHGQEQYF. In DNA form, the CDR3 reads TGTGCCAGCAGTTTAGGGAGCAACCACGGTCAGGAGCAGTACTTC. This chain uses TRBV27 with TRBJ2-7; D might be TRBD2 (5 bases). The V end was cut by 2 bases, the J end by 7 bases, with 18 bases between. This CDR3 region has 15 residues. From germline, CDR1 is MNHEY and CDR2 SMNVEV (reference sequence).

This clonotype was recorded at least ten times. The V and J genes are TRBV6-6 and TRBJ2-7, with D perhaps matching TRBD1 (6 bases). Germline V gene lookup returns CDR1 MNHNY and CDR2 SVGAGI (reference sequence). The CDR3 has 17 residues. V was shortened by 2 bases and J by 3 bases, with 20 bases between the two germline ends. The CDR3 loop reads CASSYRAGARPDYEQYF. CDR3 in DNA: TGTGCCAGCAGTTACCGGGCAGGGGCGCGCCCCGACTACGAGCAGTACTTC.

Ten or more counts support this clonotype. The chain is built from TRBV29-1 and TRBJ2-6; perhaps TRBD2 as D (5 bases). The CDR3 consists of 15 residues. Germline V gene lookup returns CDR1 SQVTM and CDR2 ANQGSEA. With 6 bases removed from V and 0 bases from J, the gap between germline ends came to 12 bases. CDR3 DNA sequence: TGCAGCGTCCGAGTGGGGAGCTCTGGGGCCAACGTCCTGACTTTC. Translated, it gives CSVRVGSSGANVLTF.

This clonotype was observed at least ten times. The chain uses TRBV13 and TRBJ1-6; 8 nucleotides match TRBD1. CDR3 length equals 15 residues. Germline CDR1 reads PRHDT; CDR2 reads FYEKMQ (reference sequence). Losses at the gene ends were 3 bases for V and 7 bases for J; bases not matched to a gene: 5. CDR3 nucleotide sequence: TGTGCCAGCAGCTTTCAGGGGGCATCCAATTCACCCCTCCACTTT. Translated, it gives CASSFQGASNSPLHF.

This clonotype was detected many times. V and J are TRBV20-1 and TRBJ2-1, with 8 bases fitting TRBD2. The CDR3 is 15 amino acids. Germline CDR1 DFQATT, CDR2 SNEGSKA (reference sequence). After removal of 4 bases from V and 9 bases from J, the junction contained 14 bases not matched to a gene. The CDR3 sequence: CSAKKGSGSSSEQFF. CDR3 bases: TGCAGTGCTAAGAAGGGAAGCGGGAGTTCAAGTGAGCAGTTCTTC.

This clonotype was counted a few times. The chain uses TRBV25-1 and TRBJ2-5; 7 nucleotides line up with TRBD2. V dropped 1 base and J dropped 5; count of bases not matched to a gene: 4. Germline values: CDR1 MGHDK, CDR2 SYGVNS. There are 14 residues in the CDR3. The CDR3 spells CASSESGAGETQYF. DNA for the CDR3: TGTGCCAGCAGTGAATCAGGAGCGGGGGAGACCCAGTACTTC.

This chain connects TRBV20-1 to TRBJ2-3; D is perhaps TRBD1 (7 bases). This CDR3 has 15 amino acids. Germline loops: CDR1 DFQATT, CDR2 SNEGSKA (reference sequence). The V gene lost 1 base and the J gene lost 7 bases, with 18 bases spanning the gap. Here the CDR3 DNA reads TGCAGTGCTAGAGTAGGCAGGGGGGTACGGAATACGCAGTATTTT. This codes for CSARVGRGVRNTQYF.